This TCR beta chain emerged from a study of cytomegalovirus exposure and HLA in healthy donors. Trimming removed 5 bases from V and 5 bases from J; junction bases left unmatched: 9. Germline CDR1 and CDR2: SGHTA and FQGTGA. CDR3 length: 16 amino acids. The PCR ran on 60 Vbeta and 13 Jbeta primers. Profiled with immunoSEQ multiplex PCR; TCRdb holds only in-frame clones, not every one. This repertoire shows about 140,000 clones, approximately 67% found once; its top ten account for approximately 6.5%. Material: PBMCs. The sequence was obtained from a woman aged 55 to 70 in good health and CMV-seronegative. This chain connects TRBV7-3 to TRBJ2-1, with 10 bases matching TRBD2. This chain's CDR3 is CASSPQLAGLNNEQFF. The DNA of the CDR3 is TGTGCCAGCAGCCCACAACTAGCGGGGTTGAACAATGAGCAGTTCTTC.